These 12 T cell receptor beta chains share one sample of origin, sequenced in a study of blood T cell repertoires in COVID-19. TCRdb's copy holds only in-frame clones and misses some; the assay was immunoSEQ multiplex PCR. The table records around 170,000 clones, around 90% of them present only once. Sample: peripheral blood. The receptors were sampled from a man between 60 and 75 years old with acute or convalescent COVID-19.

The CDR3 reads CASSLDSSYEQYF. CDR3 in DNA: TGTGCCAGCAGCTTAGACAGCTCCTACGAGCAGTACTTC. The chain recombines TRBV7-9 with TRBJ2-7; D is unclear. The CDR3 sequence is 13 residues long. Germline CDR1 and CDR2: SEHNR and FQNEAQ (reference sequence). The V and J ends lost 1 base and 0 bases respectively, with 4 bases between them. The complete variable domain, with remaining parts taken from reference TRBV7-9 and TRBJ2-7, reads DTGVSQNPRHKITKRGQNVTFRCDPISEHNRLYWYRQTLGQGPEFLTYFQNEAQLEKSRLLSDRFSAERPKGSFSTLEIQRTEQGDSAMYLCASSLDSSYEQYFGPGTRLTVT.

This clone was counted a single time. V and J are TRBV5-5 and TRBJ1-3; D may be TRBD1 (5 bases). Germline assignment: CDR1 SGHKS and CDR2 YYEKEE (reference sequence). The CDR3 length is 15 residues. Trimming removed 7 bases at V and 0 bases at J, with 14 bases between. The CDR3 coding sequence is TGTGCCAGCGACCAGACGGGGGGCTCTGGAAACACCATATATTTT. It codes for CASDQTGGSGNTIYF.

J is TRBJ2-7 and V is TRBV7-2; 7 bases agree with TRBD2. Trimming cost V 6 bases and J 4 bases; bases outside gene matches: 15. The CDR3 loop spans 16 amino acids. The germline V gene encodes CDR1 SGHTA and CDR2 FQGNSA. CDR3 region: CASRLTGGDGGYEQYV. CDR3 sequence (DNA): TGTGCCAGCAGATTAACTGGGGGGGACGGGGGTTACGAGCAGTACGTC.

V and J are TRBV7-9 and TRBJ2-5, with TRBD1 matching 8 bases. CDR1 and CDR2 from the germline V gene are SEHNR and FQNEAQ (reference sequence). The CDR3 is made up of 13 amino acids. With 3 bases clipped from V and 4 bases from J, the junction kept 1 base outside the gene matches. In nucleotides, the CDR3 is TGTGCCAGCAGCTTTACAGGGGGAGAGACCCAGTACTTC. It is translated as CASSFTGGETQYF.

The J gene is TRBJ2-7, the V gene TRBV3-1 (or the pseudogene TRBV3-2); the D gene is possibly TRBD2 (5 bases). The germline V and J ends were trimmed by 2 bases and 0 bases, with 5 bases remaining between them. CDR3 length: 13 residues. The germline CDR1 and CDR2 sequences are LGHDT and YNNKEL (reference sequence). The CDR3 sequence: CASSQRGSYEQYF. CDR3 DNA sequence: TGTGCCAGCAGCCAACGGGGCTCCTACGAGCAGTACTTC.

V usage is TRBV18 and J usage is TRBJ1-5, with 9 nucleotides matching TRBD1. Germline CDR1 and CDR2: KGHSH and LQKENI. The CDR3 runs 15 residues. Trimming cost V 3 bases and J 4 bases; bases outside gene matches: 4. The CDR3 DNA reads as TGTGCCAGCTCACCGAGGGACAGGGCGAATCAGCCCCAGCATTTT. This gives the protein CASSPRDRANQPQHF.

This clone was found many times. The chain combines TRBV5-1 with TRBJ2-1; 12 bases align to TRBD2. V lost 2 bases to trimming and J lost 6 bases; unmatched junction nucleotides: 6. In germline, CDR1 is SGHRS, CDR2 YFSETQ. This CDR3 has 16 residues. The CDR3 spells CASSFWTSGAGNEQFF. The CDR3 nucleotides are TGCGCCAGCAGCTTCTGGACTAGCGGGGCAGGCAATGAGCAGTTCTTC.

J is TRBJ1-5 and V is TRBV15; D not certain. Germline V CDR1 and CDR2: LNHNV, YYDKDF (reference sequence). CDR3 length: 14 residues. V lost 8 bases and J lost 1, with 12 bases in between. CDR3 nucleotides: TGTGCCACCCACGAGGGCCAAAGCAATCAGCCCCAGCATTTT. It specifies CATHEGQSNQPQHF.

The chain joins TRBV4-1 to TRBJ1-2; maybe TRBD1 (6 bases). Germline values: CDR1 MGHRA, CDR2 YSYEKL. The CDR3 extends over 19 amino acids. Trimming cost V 4 bases and J 1 base, with 25 bases left between them. The CDR3, as DNA: TGCGCCAGCAGCCCCGCGGGGGGGCCGACGACCGCTATTAACTATGGCTACACCTTC. This encodes CASSPAGGPTTAINYGYTF.

The genes are TRBV15 and TRBJ1-2; D not certain. Germline V gene sequence: CDR1 LNHNV, CDR2 YYDKDF (reference sequence). Trimming took off 0 bases at V and 0 bases at J, with 11 bases between the two ends. The CDR3 has 16 amino acids. CDR3 residues: CATSRDVAAANYGYTF. In nucleotides, the CDR3 is TGTGCCACCAGCAGAGATGTGGCGGCCGCTAACTATGGCTACACCTTC.

The chain recombines TRBV11-3 with TRBJ2-1; TRBD2 agrees at 7 bases. The CDR3 consists of 15 residues. Germline V lookup: CDR1 SGHNT, CDR2 YENEEA. Losses at the gene ends were 0 bases for V and 7 bases for J; bases not matched to a gene: 6. CDR3 region: CASSLELAVGNEQFF. The CDR3 DNA reads TGTGCCAGCAGCTTAGAGCTAGCGGTGGGGAATGAGCAGTTCTTC.

This chain joins TRBV28 and TRBJ1-6, with 9 bases fitting TRBD1. With V trimmed by 6 bases and J by 6 bases, 6 bases remained unmatched. CDR1 is MDHEN, CDR2 SYDVKM, per germline. The CDR3 extends over 15 amino acids. This CDR3 is CASRSDRGGNSPLHF. In DNA, the CDR3 is TGTGCCAGCAGGTCGGACAGGGGAGGTAATTCACCCCTCCACTTT. Full variable domain (remainder filled in from reference TRBV28 and TRBJ1-6): DVKVTQSSRYLVKRTGEKVFLECVQDMDHENMFWYRQDPGLGLRLIYFSYDVKMKEKGDIPEGYSVSREKKERFSLILESASTNQTSMYLCASRSDRGGNSPLHFGNGTRLTVT.